The 30 T cell receptor beta chains below were found in one sample sequenced in a study of CD8 T cells in Susac syndrome. An input of about 0.5 to 1 ug of RNA was subjected to reverse transcription using random hexamers. MiXCR, run by TCRdb on the immunoSEQ multiplex PCR reads, gives a single entry per CDR3 protein. The sample has tens of thousands of distinct CDR3 sequences; 90% to 95% are singletons. Source material: CD4+ T cells from PBMCs. The receptors originated from a human donor with Susac syndrome.

This sequence joins TRBV2 and TRBJ1-6, with D possibly matching TRBD1 (5 bases). The ends were cut back, 6 bases at V and 0 bases at J, with 12 bases in the middle. Germline V gives CDR1 SNHLY, CDR2 FYNNEI. The CDR3 is made up of 16 amino acids. The CDR3, as DNA: TGTGCCAGCAGGAACAGGATCAGCTCCTATAATTCACCCCTCCACTTT. This translates into CASRNRISSYNSPLHF.

The gene calls are TRBV2 and TRBJ2-3; 9 bases fit TRBD1. This CDR3 spans 13 amino acids. With 6 bases clipped from V and 6 bases from J, the junction kept 4 bases outside the gene matches. CDR1 SNHLY and CDR2 FYNNEI come from the germline V gene. The CDR3: CASSGDRVDTQYF. As DNA, the CDR3 is TGTGCCAGCAGCGGGGACAGGGTTGATACGCAGTATTTT.

V gene TRBV7-2 combines with J gene TRBJ2-4, with TRBD2 as a possible D gene (7 bases). The CDR3 covers 17 residues. Trimming pared 1 base from V and 0 bases from J, leaving 13 bases between. Germline V gene sequence: CDR1 SGHTA, CDR2 FQGNSA. The CDR3 loop reads CASSLGGGRLAKNIQYF. CDR3 DNA: TGTGCCAGCAGCTTAGGGGGGGGGCGTTTAGCCAAAAACATTCAGTACTTC.

This clonotype was recorded once. The chain joins TRBV6-1 to TRBJ2-7; either TRBD1 or TRBD2 may fit D (5 bases each). The CDR3 spans 16 residues. Germline lookup yields CDR1 MNHNS and CDR2 SASEGT. Trimming took 6 bases from V and 0 from J, leaving 18 bases between them. The CDR3 here is CASSDRRTTVSYEQYF. The CDR3 DNA follows: TGTGCCAGCAGCGATAGGAGGACAACAGTCTCCTACGAGCAGTACTTC.

This clonotype was picked up one time. The V gene is TRBV7-2, the J gene TRBJ2-3; TRBD2 matches 13 bases. CDR1 and CDR2 (germline): SGHTA, FQGNSA. The trim removed 2 bases at V and 0 bases at J, leaving 5 bases unmatched. The CDR3 covers 18 residues. The CDR3 DNA follows: TGTGCCAGCAGCTTACCGACTAGCGGGGGGTTAAGCACAGATACGCAGTATTTT. Translation: CASSLPTSGGLSTDTQYF.

The V call is TRBV20-1, the J call TRBJ1-2; D is undetermined. The CDR3 is made up of 14 amino acids. V lost 0 bases to trimming and J lost 4 bases, with 12 bases between them. Germline lookup yields CDR1 DFQATT and CDR2 SNEGSKA (reference sequence). In nucleotides, the CDR3 is TGCAGTGCTAGAGATTACACCGCCGGCTATGGCTACACCTTC. Protein: CSARDYTAGYGYTF.

This chain links TRBV3-1 with TRBJ2-2; TRBD1 or TRBD2 may be the D gene (5 bases each). CDR1 is LGHDT, CDR2 YNNKEL, per germline (reference sequence). With 6 bases removed from V and 3 bases from J, the gap between germline ends came to 11 bases. The CDR3 is 14 amino acids. The CDR3 region has the DNA TGTGCCAGCAGGACCAGGGAGTACACCGGGGAGCTGTTTTTT. Protein: CASRTREYTGELFF.

The chain couples TRBV7-2 to TRBJ1-5, with no clear D. This CDR3 is 15 amino acids long. From germline, CDR1 is SGHTA and CDR2 FQGNSA. Trimming stripped 1 base from V and 5 bases from J, with 12 bases between. This chain's CDR3 is CASSLGGLTDQPQHF. The CDR3 DNA follows: TGTGCCAGCAGCTTAGGTGGGTTAACGGATCAGCCCCAGCATTTT. The entire variable domain, with the rest obtained from reference TRBV7-2 and TRBJ1-5, is as follows: GAGVSQSPSNKVTEKGKDVELRCDPISGHTALYWYRQSLGQGLEFLIYFQGNSAPDKSGLPSDRFSAERTGGSVSTLTIQRTQQEDSAVYLCASSLGGLTDQPQHFGDGTRLSIL.

The chain carries TRBV5-1 and TRBJ2-7; TRBD1 or TRBD2 may be the D gene (5 bases each). Germline V CDR1 and CDR2: SGHRS, YFSETQ. The germline V and J ends were trimmed by 0 bases and 0 bases, with 10 bases remaining between them. This CDR3 region has 15 residues. The CDR3 here is CASSLVGEHSYEQYF. CDR3 nucleotides: TGCGCCAGCAGCTTGGTGGGGGAACACTCCTACGAGCAGTACTTC.

The rearrangement uses TRBV7-2 and TRBJ1-2; 9 bases map to TRBD1. V trimming: 2 bases; J trimming: 8 bases; junction bases outside the gene matches: 12. Per germline, CDR1 SGHTA and CDR2 FQGNSA. There are 16 residues in the CDR3. CDR3 coding DNA: TGTGCCAGCAGCTTATCAAGGGACAGGGAATCGTGGGGCTACACCTTC. This sequence encodes CASSLSRDRESWGYTF.

The CDR3 DNA follows: TGTGCCAGCAGCTTGGTGAGGCTGGCCCACCACGGCACAGATACGCAGTATTTT. This encodes CASSLVRLAHHGTDTQYF. This chain uses TRBV5-5 with TRBJ2-3; D unclear. There are 18 residues in the CDR3. Germline V gives CDR1 SGHKS, CDR2 YYEKEE (reference sequence). Trimming removed 0 bases at V and 1 base at J, with 18 bases between.

The rearrangement joins TRBV10-3 to TRBJ2-1; D call uncertain. Germline-derived CDR1 and CDR2 are ENHRY and SYGVKD. This CDR3 is built from 13 residues. V dropped 4 bases and J dropped 5 bases, with 9 bases sitting between them. CDR3 in amino acids: CAISAPINNEQFF. CDR3 coding DNA: TGTGCCATCAGTGCGCCCATTAACAATGAGCAGTTCTTC.

The chain combines TRBV11-3 with TRBJ2-7; D call uncertain. V was clipped by 1 base and J by 4 bases, with 17 bases between them. The CDR3 has 16 residues. CDR1 is SGHNT, CDR2 YENEEA, per germline. Here the CDR3 DNA reads TGTGCCAGCAGCTTAGGCGTTTGGGAAGGAAGATACGAGCAGTACTTC. Its translation: CASSLGVWEGRYEQYF.

This chain links TRBV18 with TRBJ2-3, with D possibly matching TRBD1 (5 bases). The CDR3 extends over 17 amino acids. The V gene lost 3 bases and the J gene lost 2 bases, with 18 bases spanning the gap. Germline-derived CDR1 and CDR2 are KGHSH and LQKENI. The CDR3 loop is CASSPPAGQSITDTQYF. CDR3 coding DNA: TGTGCCAGCTCACCCCCGGCAGGGCAATCTATCACAGATACGCAGTATTTT.

CDR3 in DNA: TGTGCCAGCAGCGTGGCAGGGGGTCGAGAGACCCAGTACTTC. Protein product: CASSVAGGRETQYF. This rearrangement joins TRBV5-4 to TRBJ2-5, with TRBD1 matching 7 bases. CDR3 length equals 14 residues. J gave up 4 bases and V 4 bases, and 7 bases lay outside the gene matches. Germline values: CDR1 SGHNT, CDR2 YYREEE (reference sequence).

The chain links TRBV5-6 to TRBJ2-3, with D uncertain. The V gene's germline CDR1 is SGHDT and CDR2 YYEEEE. V gave up 1 base and J gave up 0 bases, with 3 bases separating them. The length of the CDR3 is 13 residues. The CDR3 DNA reads as TGTGCCAGCAGCTTGCGGAGCACAGATACGCAGTATTTT. Amino acid sequence: CASSLRSTDTQYF.

The rearrangement joins TRBV5-1 to TRBJ2-3, with 12 bases identical to TRBD2. The CDR3 loop spans 19 amino acids. V lost 4 bases, J lost 3 bases, and 15 bases stayed unmatched. The V gene's germline CDR1 is SGHRS and CDR2 YFSETQ. For the CDR3, the DNA is TGCGCCAGCAGCCCACTAGCGGGGGGCAATTCGGGCCATACAGATACGCAGTATTTT. Translated: CASSPLAGGNSGHTDTQYF.

The gene calls are TRBV4-1 and TRBJ2-5; TRBD1 agrees at 9 bases. CDR3 length: 16 amino acids. The germline V gene encodes CDR1 MGHRA and CDR2 YSYEKL. Trimming cost V 0 bases and J 4 bases; bases outside gene matches: 6. CDR3 bases: TGCGCCAGCAGCCAAGATCCCCCGGACAGGGGAGAGACCCAGTACTTC. This codes for CASSQDPPDRGETQYF.

This chain connects TRBV30 to TRBJ1-6; D is undetermined. V was clipped by 0 bases and J by 4 bases, with 7 bases between them. Germline CDR1 reads GTSNPN; CDR2 reads SVGIG (reference sequence). This CDR3 spans 14 amino acids. The CDR3 loop reads CAWSVRQYNSPLHF. CDR3 DNA: TGTGCCTGGAGTGTACGTCAGTATAATTCACCCCTCCACTTT.

The V and J genes are TRBV10-3 and TRBJ1-2; 7 nucleotides align to TRBD1. Germline loops: CDR1 ENHRY, CDR2 SYGVKD. Trimming removed 7 bases from V and 6 bases from J; junction bases left unmatched: 5. The CDR3 length is 12 residues. The CDR3 loop reads CAITTGADGYTF. The CDR3 bases are TGTGCCATCACCACAGGGGCTGATGGCTACACCTTC.

The V call is TRBV11-2, the J call TRBJ2-7, with TRBD1 matching 10 bases. This CDR3 is built from 17 residues. Trimming took 5 bases from V and 2 from J; bases not matched to a gene: 12. Germline loops: CDR1 SGHAT, CDR2 FQNNGV. CDR3 nucleotides: TGTGCCAGCAGCGCGATAAGTGGGACAGGGGTTCCCTACGAGCAGTACTTC. It specifies CASSAISGTGVPYEQYF.

The chain recombines TRBV2 with TRBJ2-2, with a tentative D call TRBD1 (6 bases). The CDR3 extends over 14 amino acids. Germline CDR1 is SNHLY and CDR2 is FYNNEI. V shed 7 bases and J shed 4 bases, with 13 bases lying between them. CDR3 DNA: TGTGCCAGCAACAGGGTCTGGGGCACCGGGGAGCTGTTTTTT. Protein: CASNRVWGTGELFF. The variable domain in full, completed from reference TRBV2 and TRBJ2-2, reads EPEVTQTPSHQVTQMGQEVILRCVPISNHLYFYWYRQILGQKVEFLVSFYNNEISEKSEIFDDQFSVERPDGSNFTLKIRSTKLEDSAMYFCASNRVWGTGELFFGEGSRLTVL.

The gene calls are TRBV19 and TRBJ2-7; 9 bases align to TRBD1. CDR1 and CDR2 from the germline V gene are LNHDA and SQIVND (reference sequence). Losses at the gene ends were 4 bases for V and 6 bases for J; bases not matched to a gene: 7. This CDR3 has 14 amino acids. The CDR3 spells CASSTTGGYGEQYF. CDR3 DNA: TGTGCCAGTAGTACAACAGGGGGCTATGGCGAGCAGTACTTC. The entire variable domain, with the rest obtained from reference TRBV19 and TRBJ2-7, is as follows: DGGITQSPKYLFRKEGQNVTLSCEQNLNHDAMYWYRQDPGQGLRLIYYSQIVNDFQKGDIAEGYSVSREKKESFPLTVTSAQKNPTAFYLCASSTTGGYGEQYFGPGTRLTVT.

The gene calls are TRBV7-2 and TRBJ1-5, with D perhaps TRBD1 (6 bases). Looked up from germline, CDR1 is SGHTA and CDR2 is FQGNSA. Trimming pared 5 bases from V and 3 bases from J, leaving 11 bases between. There are 14 residues in the CDR3. CDR3 DNA: TGTGCCAGCAGCCCGCGGACAGACAATCAGCCCCAGCATTTT. The encoded protein is CASSPRTDNQPQHF. Based on the CDR3 plus reference TRBV7-2 and TRBJ1-5, the full variable domain is GAGVSQSPSNKVTEKGKDVELRCDPISGHTALYWYRQSLGQGLEFLIYFQGNSAPDKSGLPSDRFSAERTGGSVSTLTIQRTQQEDSAVYLCASSPRTDNQPQHFGDGTRLSIL.

This rearrangement joins TRBV5-1 to TRBJ2-2, with 7 positions matching TRBD2. The CDR3 consists of 16 residues. Per germline, CDR1 SGHRS and CDR2 YFSETQ. With 0 bases clipped from V and 3 bases from J, the junction kept 5 bases outside the gene matches. In DNA form, the CDR3 reads TGCGCCAGCAGCTTGGGACTAGCTTGGGACACCGGGGAGCTGTTTTTT. This gives the protein CASSLGLAWDTGELFF. The variable domain in full, completed from reference TRBV5-1 and TRBJ2-2, reads KAGVTQTPRYLIKTRGQQVTLSCSPISGHRSVSWYQQTPGQGLQFLFEYFSETQRNKGNFPGRFSGRQFSNSRSEMNVSTLELGDSALYLCASSLGLAWDTGELFFGEGSRLTVL.

The chain couples TRBV5-1 to TRBJ2-2; TRBD1 might be the D (6 bases). Between the trimmed V and J ends, which lost 3 bases and 6 bases, there was a span of 9 bases. The CDR3 extends over 13 amino acids. Germline V gene sequence: CDR1 SGHRS, CDR2 YFSETQ. The CDR3 protein is CASSYYRAGELFF. The CDR3 DNA reads as TGCGCCAGCAGCTATTACAGGGCCGGGGAGCTGTTTTTT.

This clonotype was counted once. This sequence joins TRBV5-1 and TRBJ1-4, with 9 bases aligning to TRBD1. The trim removed 4 bases at V and 8 bases at J, leaving 6 bases unmatched. From germline, CDR1 is SGHRS and CDR2 YFSETQ. The length of the CDR3 is 14 residues. CDR3: CASSVGTGTEKLFF. CDR3 bases: TGCGCCAGCAGCGTCGGGACAGGGACGGAAAAACTGTTTTTT.

This rearrangement joins TRBV11-2 to TRBJ2-7, with D possibly TRBD2 on 6 matching bases. V shed 7 bases and J shed 1 base, with 20 bases lying between them. Germline CDR1 and CDR2: SGHAT and FQNNGV. This CDR3 contains 16 residues. CDR3 sequence reads: CASTTDPTSISYEQYF. The CDR3 nucleotides read TGTGCCAGCACCACGGACCCCACTAGCATTTCCTACGAGCAGTACTTC.

The chain uses TRBV6-1 and TRBJ1-2; D may be TRBD1 (6 bases). This CDR3 has 16 residues. V lost 3 bases to trimming and J lost 2 bases, with 16 bases between them. Germline V gives CDR1 MNHNS, CDR2 SASEGT. For the CDR3, the DNA is TGTGCCAGCAGTGACAATGGGGGCCACCGAAACTATGGCTACACCTTC. It translates to CASSDNGGHRNYGYTF.

The chain carries TRBV5-1 and TRBJ2-7; D ambiguous. The germline V and J ends were trimmed by 3 bases and 0 bases, with 13 bases remaining between them. The germline V gene has CDR1 SGHRS and CDR2 YFSETQ. The CDR3 is 15 residues long. This chain's CDR3 is CASSSHPLSSYEQYF. CDR3 nucleotide sequence: TGCGCCAGCAGCTCCCACCCACTGAGCTCCTACGAGCAGTACTTC.